This TCR beta chain was sequenced in a study of blood T cell repertoires in COVID-19. Study overall: Acute and convalescent COVID-19 specimens originated in the United States, Italy and Spain. Sources were T cells, B-cell-depleted T cells, or PBMCs; the material itself was cDNA or gDNA.

Germline lookup yields CDR1 SNHLY and CDR2 FYNNEI. This CDR3 spans 14 amino acids. V lost 8 bases and J lost 0, with 11 bases in between. Seattle patients were enrolled while actively infected and followed longitudinally. In the original workflow: By means of reference gene primer amplification, nucleated cell counts were estimated. Generated by immunoSEQ multiplex PCR, the TCRdb table keeps only in-frame clones and is missing some. V and J calls plus clone size are reproduced from that table; the DNA served to infer D and trimming. The sample records 200,000 to 250,000 clones, 82% being singletons. The sample consisted of peripheral blood. This TCR was recovered from a woman over 75 with COVID-19, enrolled during active disease. V and J are TRBV2 and TRBJ1-3; D is ambiguous. The CDR3 coding sequence is TGTGCCAGCCGAGCTGCGTTCTCTGGAAACACCATATATTTT. Its protein product is CASRAAFSGNTIYF.